These 32 T cell receptor beta chains came from one sample sequenced in a study of T cells in Graves' hyperthyroidism and ophthalmopathy (dated by TCRdb to the late 2010s). The library was generated by multiplex PCR. The data were produced on an Illumina HiSeq 2000. Amplification of TCR beta CDR3 regions was carried out from RNA transcripts. The TCR CDR3 was subjected to a first round of RT-PCR using the HTBI primer set and the Qiagen OneStep RT-PCR kit. TCRdb reprocessing: public reads trimmed at Q25 with fastp, clones called with MiXCR, in-frame beta chains kept. Each CDR3 protein gets just one entry, which takes the most common genes and DNA from the rows behind it. Counted in this sample were some 740,000 distinct CDR3 sequences; 12% to 15% of them appeared once. Roughly 10% of the sample rests with the top ten. The sequencing sample was made of blood. These receptors were obtained from a woman aged 18 to 35 with Graves' hyperthyroidism.

In this sample, this clonotype turned up a few times. The V call is TRBV30, the J call TRBJ2-6; D gene ambiguous. Germline CDR1 reads GTSNPN; CDR2 reads SVGIG (reference sequence). Between the trimmed V and J ends, which lost 3 bases and 0 bases, there was a span of 3 bases. This CDR3 is built from 13 residues. DNA for the CDR3: TGTGCCTGGAGGCGCTCTGGGGCCAACGTCCTGACTTTC. This translates into CAWRRSGANVLTF.

V and J are TRBV27 and TRBJ2-7, with D tentatively TRBD1 or TRBD2 (5 bases each). Between the trimmed V and J ends, which lost 5 bases and 4 bases, there was a span of 15 bases. This CDR3 region has 14 residues. Germline CDR1 reads MNHEY; CDR2 reads SMNVEV (reference sequence). The CDR3 region has the DNA TGTGCCAGCAGTCCGGGGACGGTCGGTTACGAGCAGTACTTC. This sequence encodes CASSPGTVGYEQYF.

At least ten counts were recorded for this clonotype. This chain connects TRBV7-2 to TRBJ2-1; 7 bases align to TRBD2. V trimming: 4 bases; J trimming: 3 bases; junction bases outside the gene matches: 6. Germline CDR1 is SGHTA and CDR2 is FQGNSA. The CDR3 consists of 15 residues. CDR3 sequence: CASSSSGGVYNEQFF. CDR3 nucleotide sequence: TGTGCCAGCAGCTCTTCTGGGGGGGTCTACAATGAGCAGTTCTTC.

This clonotype was seen only a few times. A read error may produce the germline difference seen at one junction end. The chain is built from TRBV15 and TRBJ2-2, with D perhaps matching TRBD2 (6 bases). The CDR3 has 15 residues. Germline lookup yields CDR1 LNHNV and CDR2 YYDKDF (reference sequence). The CDR3: CATSPDRPNTGGLFF. CDR3 sequence (DNA): TGTGCCACCAGCCCTGACAGACCCAACACCGGGGGGCTGTTTTTT.

This clonotype was counted at least ten times. The chain is built from TRBV28 and TRBJ2-5; 8 positions match TRBD1. Germline V CDR1 and CDR2: MDHEN, SYDVKM. This CDR3 comprises 16 residues. Trimming removed 3 bases from V and 3 bases from J; junction bases left unmatched: 9. CDR3 DNA sequence: TGTGCCAGCAGTTTTAGGGGACAGGTCAAGGAAGAGACCCAGTACTTC. Amino acids: CASSFRGQVKEETQYF.

This clonotype was observed a handful of times. The chain links TRBV28 to TRBJ2-1; TRBD2 might be the D (6 bases). The germline V gene has CDR1 MDHEN and CDR2 SYDVKM. The CDR3 has 16 residues. The V and J ends lost 3 bases and 3 bases respectively, with 15 bases between them. CDR3 region: CASSLEGLGYYNEQFF. The CDR3, as DNA: TGTGCCAGCAGTTTGGAGGGTCTGGGCTACTACAATGAGCAGTTCTTC.

There are many counts of this clonotype. V usage is TRBV11-2 and J usage is TRBJ2-3, with TRBD2 identical over 8 bases. The CDR3 is 16 residues long. The junction had 8 bases not matched to a gene; V was cut back by 0 bases and J by 6 bases. CDR1 is SGHAT and CDR2 is FQNNGV in the germline V gene. In DNA form, the CDR3 reads TGTGCCAGCAGCTTAGATTTGGCGGTAGCGGGGGATACGCAGTATTTT. It codes for CASSLDLAVAGDTQYF.

This clonotype was picked up a small number of times. V is TRBV19 and J is TRBJ2-7, with a possible D match to TRBD2 (6 bases). The CDR3 consists of 18 residues. CDR1 LNHDA and CDR2 SQIVND come from the germline V gene (reference sequence). Trimming pared 3 bases from V and 6 bases from J, leaving 27 bases between. The CDR3: CASSIYSPAGTLASEQYF. The CDR3 region has the DNA TGTGCCAGTAGTATCTATTCCCCGGCAGGGACTCTAGCGAGCGAGCAGTACTTC.

This clonotype was counted ten times or more. The junction and the germline gene differ at one end; a read error may be behind it. The chain joins TRBV7-9 to TRBJ2-7, with D perhaps TRBD1 or TRBD2 (5 bases each). Germline values: CDR1 SEHNR, CDR2 FQNEAQ (reference sequence). There are 12 residues in the CDR3. The CDR3 here is CVVVGVSYEQYF. The CDR3 bases are TGCGTTGTCGTGGGGGTTTCCTACGAGCAGTACTTC.

J is TRBJ2-2 and V is TRBV9; 7 bases match TRBD1. The V gene's germline CDR1 is SGDLS and CDR2 YYNGEE. The V gene end was trimmed by 2 bases and the J gene end by 3 bases; junction bases not matched to a gene: 7. CDR3 length: 16 residues. CDR3 sequence reads: CASSVLGTEDTGELFF. CDR3 DNA: TGTGCCAGCAGCGTTCTAGGGACAGAGGACACCGGGGAGCTGTTTTTT.

This clonotype showed up many times. The chain has TRBV28 and TRBJ1-1, with 7 bases matching TRBD1. V gave up 2 bases and J gave up 7 bases; unmatched junction bases: 13. Per germline, CDR1 MDHEN and CDR2 SYDVKM. The length of the CDR3 is 16 residues. The CDR3, as DNA: TGTGCCAGCAGTTTAGAGGGCGCAGGGGGACTACATGAAGCTTTCTTT. This encodes CASSLEGAGGLHEAFF.

The genes are TRBV6-1 and TRBJ1-3; D unclear. The germline gives CDR1 MNHNS, CDR2 SASEGT. Trimming removed 2 bases at V and 3 bases at J, with 17 bases between. This CDR3 comprises 17 residues. CDR3 DNA: TGTGCCAGCAGTGAATACCCGACGGGGATTAGTGGAAACACCATATATTTT. Protein product: CASSEYPTGISGNTIYF.

This clonotype was recorded once. The chain recombines TRBV9 with TRBJ2-3, with 10 bases fitting TRBD2. Losses at the gene ends were 4 bases for V and 4 bases for J; bases not matched to a gene: 15. The CDR3 has 18 residues. Per the germline V gene, CDR1 is SGDLS and CDR2 is YYNGEE. This chain's CDR3 is CASSPRETSGFGADTQYF. Written as DNA, the CDR3 is TGTGCCAGCAGCCCGAGGGAGACTAGCGGGTTCGGGGCAGATACGCAGTATTTT.

The chain is built from TRBV15 and TRBJ1-1, with a tentative D call TRBD1 (6 bases). Germline CDR1 reads LNHNV; CDR2 reads YYDKDF (reference sequence). Trimming removed 1 base from V and 1 base from J, with 13 bases in between. The CDR3 contains 16 residues. CDR3 DNA: TGTGCCACCAGCAGAGGGGGGGGCAAGGGGAACACTGAAGCTTTCTTT. Translated: CATSRGGGKGNTEAFF. Looking up the rest from reference TRBV15 and TRBJ1-1 gives the full variable domain: DAMVIQNPRYQVTQFGKPVTLSCSQTLNHNVMYWYQQKSSQAPKLLFHYYDKDFNNEADTPDNFQSRRPNTSFCFLDIRSPGLGDTAMYLCATSRGGGKGNTEAFFGQGTRLTVV.

This clonotype appeared many times. The chain couples TRBV7-9 to TRBJ2-7; 8 bases are shared with TRBD1. CDR3 size: 15 residues. The V segment lost 5 bases and the J segment 5 bases; nucleotides outside the gene matches: 11. Germline V CDR1 and CDR2: SEHNR, FQNEAQ (reference sequence). CDR3 in amino acids: CASSRRQGSVDEQYF. The DNA of the CDR3 is TGTGCCAGCAGCCGGAGACAGGGGAGCGTAGACGAGCAGTACTTC.

The V and J genes are TRBV4-1 and TRBJ2-1; 8 bases are shared with TRBD2. Trimming took 0 bases from V and 3 from J; bases not matched to a gene: 13. The CDR3 runs 19 residues. Germline V gives CDR1 MGHRA, CDR2 YSYEKL. The CDR3 region is CASSQDRTVIGRDYNEQFF. CDR3 DNA sequence: TGCGCCAGCAGCCAAGATCGGACGGTTATCGGGAGGGACTACAATGAGCAGTTCTTC.

This clonotype was observed many times. The chain couples TRBV3-1 to TRBJ2-7; TRBD1 is a possible D gene (6 bases). The V gene's germline CDR1 is LGHDT and CDR2 YNNKEL (reference sequence). The CDR3 length is 13 residues. V was shortened by 3 bases and J by 5 bases, with 11 bases between the two germline ends. The DNA of the CDR3 is TGTGCCAGCAGCCAGCTTTACAGGGACGAGCAGTACTTC. Translating gives CASSQLYRDEQYF.

V gene TRBV2 combines with J gene TRBJ2-7; 10 bases line up with TRBD2. Germline lookup yields CDR1 SNHLY and CDR2 FYNNEI. The CDR3 totals 16 residues. The junction had 11 bases not matched to a gene; V was cut back by 2 bases and J by 7 bases. CDR3 region: CASSEWGSGRSREQYF. DNA for the CDR3: TGTGCCAGCAGTGAATGGGGTAGCGGGAGGAGTAGGGAGCAGTACTTC. Complete variable domain (other parts from reference TRBV2 and TRBJ2-7): EPEVTQTPSHQVTQMGQEVILRCVPISNHLYFYWYRQILGQKVEFLVSFYNNEISEKSEIFDDQFSVERPDGSNFTLKIRSTKLEDSAMYFCASSEWGSGRSREQYFGPGTRLTVT.

The rearrangement links TRBV6-5 to TRBJ2-7; no definite D call. CDR1 is MNHEY, CDR2 SVGAGI, per germline. Between the trimmed V and J ends, which lost 4 bases and 5 bases, there was a span of 12 bases. CDR3 size: 13 residues. CDR3 region: CASSSWATHEQYF. CDR3 nucleotides: TGTGCCAGCAGTTCCTGGGCCACGCACGAGCAGTACTTC.

CDR3 nucleotides: TGCAGTGCAGTCAGGGGGCGGGATGGCTACACCTTC. This sequence encodes CSAVRGRDGYTF. The V gene is TRBV20-1, the J gene TRBJ1-2; 8 bases are shared with TRBD1. The germline gives CDR1 DFQATT, CDR2 SNEGSKA (reference sequence). The CDR3 is 12 amino acids. V lost 6 bases to trimming and J lost 6 bases; unmatched junction nucleotides: 6.

CDR3 sequence: CASSPWTVSGNTIYF. In DNA form, the CDR3 reads TGTGCCAGCAGTCCGTGGACAGTCTCTGGAAACACCATATATTTT. This sequence joins TRBV2 and TRBJ1-3, with a tentative D call TRBD1 (6 bases). The germline CDR1 and CDR2 sequences are SNHLY and FYNNEI. V lost 5 bases, J lost 0 bases, and 11 bases lay in between. CDR3 size: 15 residues.

This clonotype was observed at least ten times. The chain carries TRBV29-1 and TRBJ2-7, with D maybe TRBD1 (5 bases). The CDR3 sequence is 13 residues long. Trimming left V 5 bases short and J 0 bases short, with 11 bases between. Germline assignment: CDR1 SQVTM and CDR2 ANQGSEA. CDR3 DNA: TGCAGCGTTCGACAGATCGACTCCTACGAGCAGTACTTC. It translates to CSVRQIDSYEQYF.

The V call is TRBV4-3, the J call TRBJ2-7; D uncertain. Germline values: CDR1 LGHNA, CDR2 YSLEER. The CDR3 sequence is 15 residues long. The V and J ends lost 0 bases and 1 base respectively, with 10 bases between them. The CDR3 DNA is TGCGCCAGCAGCCAAGAATGGCTTGAATCCTACGAGCAGTACTTC. It codes for CASSQEWLESYEQYF.

This clonotype was seen many times. This sequence joins TRBV3-1 and TRBJ1-1; unclear D gene. Deletions cut 3 bases from V and 2 bases from J, with 10 bases between. Looked up from germline, CDR1 is LGHDT and CDR2 is YNNKEL (reference sequence). The CDR3 has 14 amino acids. The CDR3 spells CASSHPGHNTEAFF. In nucleotides, the CDR3 is TGTGCCAGCAGCCATCCGGGCCACAACACTGAAGCTTTCTTT.

V and J are TRBV18 and TRBJ2-1, with D tentatively TRBD2 (6 bases). This CDR3 is built from 14 residues. Germline assignment: CDR1 KGHSH and CDR2 LQKENI. V lost 4 bases to trimming and J lost 7 bases, with 14 bases between them. In DNA, the CDR3 is TGTGCCAGCTCACAAACCCCGGGAGAAAATGAGCAGTTCTTC. Amino acid sequence: CASSQTPGENEQFF.

This clonotype was seen repeatedly, ten times or more. The V gene is TRBV7-9, the J gene TRBJ2-7; D assignment may be TRBD1 or TRBD2 (6 bases each). Germline V CDR1 and CDR2: SEHNR, FQNEAQ (reference sequence). CDR3 length equals 14 residues. V lost 4 bases to trimming and J lost 3 bases, with 13 bases between them. CDR3 residues: CASSSEGGSYEQYF. The DNA for the CDR3 is TGTGCCAGCAGCTCGGAGGGGGGAAGCTACGAGCAGTACTTC.

In this sample, this clonotype turned up a few times. The V gene is TRBV18, the J gene TRBJ2-2, with D possibly matching TRBD2 (5 bases). The CDR3 covers 16 residues. Germline V gene sequence: CDR1 KGHSH, CDR2 LQKENI. V lost 1 base and J lost 5, with 14 bases in between. The DNA for the CDR3 is TGTGCCAGCTCACCACAGCTAGCCTCGGGGACCGGGGAGCTGTTTTTT. Translating gives CASSPQLASGTGELFF.

This clonotype appeared many times. CDR3 nucleotides: TGCAGTGCTAGACGGCGGGAGAGCCTAGATACGCAGTATTTT. As protein: CSARRRESLDTQYF. The chain employs TRBV20-1 and TRBJ2-3; TRBD2 agrees at 7 bases. Germline CDR1 DFQATT, CDR2 SNEGSKA (reference sequence). The V gene end was trimmed by 2 bases and the J gene end by 5 bases; junction bases not matched to a gene: 7. This CDR3 contains 14 residues.

The V call is TRBV5-4, the J call TRBJ2-3; 8 bases fit TRBD1. The V and J ends lost 3 bases and 3 bases, in that order; junction bases with no gene match: 6. Looked up from germline, CDR1 is SGHNT and CDR2 is YYREEE (reference sequence). The CDR3 is 15 residues long. CDR3 region: CASSWGTGRTDTQYF. The CDR3 DNA follows: TGTGCCAGCAGCTGGGGGACAGGTCGGACAGATACGCAGTATTTT.

This clonotype has just a few counts. The chain carries TRBV7-9 and TRBJ1-2; D gene uncertain. The CDR3 spans 12 residues. Between the trimmed V and J ends, which lost 5 bases and 3 bases, there was a span of 7 bases. Per the germline V gene, CDR1 is SEHNR and CDR2 is FQNEAQ (reference sequence). The CDR3 reads CASSLLYYGYTF. CDR3 nucleotide sequence: TGTGCCAGCAGCCTCCTCTACTATGGCTACACCTTC.

This clonotype was recorded many times. V usage is TRBV28 and J usage is TRBJ2-7; possibly TRBD1 for D (6 bases). This CDR3 is 14 amino acids long. CDR1 and CDR2 (germline): MDHEN, SYDVKM. The V end lost 4 bases, the J end lost 3 bases, and 13 bases lay between the germline ends. The CDR3 is CASSSDSSLYEQYF. In nucleotides, the CDR3 is TGTGCCAGCAGTTCGGACAGCAGTCTCTACGAGCAGTACTTC.

This rearrangement joins TRBV6-5 to TRBJ1-6; 7 bases agree with TRBD1. In germline, CDR1 is MNHEY, CDR2 SVGAGI. The CDR3 extends over 16 amino acids. Trimming cost V 0 bases and J 7 bases; bases outside gene matches: 6. DNA of the CDR3: TGTGCCAGCAGTTACTCAGGACAGGCGGGGAATTCACCCCTCCACTTT. Protein: CASSYSGQAGNSPLHF.